These T cell receptor beta chains were read from a single sample in a study of T cell responses to AZD1222 COVID-19 vaccine. Sequenced by immunoSEQ multiplex PCR; TCRdb stores in-frame clones only, minus some. The sample holds 120,000 to 150,000 clones, 88% seen once. Specimen: peripheral blood, collected on day 0 of AZD1222 vaccination. The receptors come from an adult in good health. Each CDR3 is given with its conserved first and last residue. The order of the fields is V gene, clone size, D gene, J gene, CDR3 DNA, CDR3 protein. The D gene is left open where the match is weak. Clone size is not always given. Where it is, it says once, few, many or a class for expanded clones.

V: TRBV30
size: few
D: NA
J: TRBJ1-1
DNA: TGTGCCTTTAAACGTCCCTACACTGAAGCTTTCTTT
CDR3: CAFKRPYTEAFF

V: TRBV6-6
size: NA
D: TRBD2
J: TRBJ2-3
DNA: TGTGCCAGCAGAGTACTAGCGGCCGACACAGATACGCAGTATTTT
CDR3: CASRVLAADTDTQYF

V: TRBV6-5
size: NA
D: TRBD1
J: TRBJ1-5
DNA: TGTGCCAGCAGTCACGGACAGGGGTTGAATCAGCCCCAGCATTTT
CDR3: CASSHGQGLNQPQHF

V: TRBV2
size: NA
D: NA
J: TRBJ1-1
DNA: TGTGCCAGCAGCCGTCTTACGGAAGCTTTCTTT
CDR3: CASSRLTEAFF

V: TRBV27
size: NA
D: TRBD1
J: TRBJ1-5
DNA: TGTGCCAGCAGACCTGGACAGGAAGTTAGCAATCAGCCCCAGCATTTT
CDR3: CASRPGQEVSNQPQHF

V: TRBV5-1
size: NA
D: NA
J: TRBJ1-2
DNA: TGCGCCAGCAGCTTTGGAGGCAAGGACGCCCTTTTCGTCTACACCTTC
CDR3: CASSFGGKDALFVYTF

V: TRBV9
size: NA
D: NA
J: TRBJ1-3
DNA: TGTGCCAGCAGCACTAGACCGGGGCACTCTGGAAACACCATATATTTT
CDR3: CASSTRPGHSGNTIYF

V: TRBV10-3
size: NA
D: NA
J: TRBJ2-7
DNA: TGTGCCATCAGTGGGACTCTGGGGGCGCGGAACGAGCAGTACTTC
CDR3: CAISGTLGARNEQYF

V: TRBV14
size: NA
D: NA
J: TRBJ2-1
DNA: TGTGCCAGCAGCCACGTCCAGGGAGATGGGCAGTTCTTC
CDR3: CASSHVQGDGQFF

V: TRBV6-5
size: NA
D: NA
J: TRBJ1-5
DNA: TGTGCCAGCGGAAAAAATCAGCCCCAGCATTTT
CDR3: CASGKNQPQHF

V: TRBV19
size: NA
D: NA
J: TRBJ2-1
DNA: TGTGCCAGTAGTATTTCCACCAGCTCCTACAATGAGCAGTTCTTC
CDR3: CASSISTSSYNEQFF

V: TRBV6-5
size: NA
D: TRBD2
J: TRBJ2-7
DNA: TGTGCGCTGGCGGGTCTAGCGGGACCCTACGAGCAGTACTTC
CDR3: CALAGLAGPYEQYF

V: TRBV3-1/TRBV3-2
size: NA
D: TRBD2
J: TRBJ2-1
DNA: TGTGCCAGCAGCCCCTCTAGCGGGAGTTGGTACAATGAGCAGTTCTTC
CDR3: CASSPSSGSWYNEQFF

V: TRBV25-1
size: NA
D: NA
J: TRBJ2-7
DNA: TGTGCCAGCAGTGATTACTACGAGCAGTACTTC
CDR3: CASSDYYEQYF

V: TRBV25-1
size: once
D: NA
J: TRBJ1-1
DNA: TGTGCCAGCAGTGACTCGGCTGAAGCTTTCTTT
CDR3: CASSDSAEAFF

V: TRBV5-1
size: once
D: NA
J: TRBJ1-2
DNA: TGCGCCAGCAGCTTGGCGGCAGGCGGCCCCGGCTACACCTTC
CDR3: CASSLAAGGPGYTF

V: TRBV27
size: NA
D: TRBD1
J: TRBJ1-6
DNA: TGTGCCAGCAGTTCACTCTTTCGGGACAGGGGAAACTCACCCCTCCACTTT
CDR3: CASSSLFRDRGNSPLHF

V: TRBV6-5
size: NA
D: TRBD1
J: TRBJ1-2
DNA: TGTGCCAGTACCGGGACAGGCTATGGCTACACCTTC
CDR3: CASTGTGYGYTF

V: TRBV3-1/TRBV3-2
size: NA
D: NA
J: TRBJ1-2
DNA: TGTGCCAGCAGCACGGACAGCCACTATGGCTACACCTTC
CDR3: CASSTDSHYGYTF

V: TRBV6-1
size: NA
D: TRBD2
J: TRBJ2-7
DNA: TGTGCCAGCAGTGACGGACTAGCGGGGCTATCCTACGAGCAGTACTTC
CDR3: CASSDGLAGLSYEQYF

V: TRBV29-1
size: NA
D: NA
J: TRBJ2-3
DNA: TGCAGCGCCGTATCAGGGAACACAGATACGCAGTATTTT
CDR3: CSAVSGNTDTQYF

V: TRBV6-5
size: once
D: NA
J: TRBJ2-7
DNA: TGTGCCAGCAGTTATCGAATCAGAACGGGGGAGCAGTACTTC
CDR3: CASSYRIRTGEQYF

V: TRBV18
size: NA
D: NA
J: TRBJ2-1
DNA: TGTGCCAGCTCACTGGGCAGGCTCAATGAGCAGTTCTTC
CDR3: CASSLGRLNEQFF

V: TRBV5-4
size: NA
D: NA
J: TRBJ2-1
DNA: TGTGCCAGCAGCATGGGGCTGGCGGGCTCCTACAATGAGCAGTTCTTC
CDR3: CASSMGLAGSYNEQFF

V: TRBV3-1/TRBV3-2
size: NA
D: TRBD2
J: TRBJ2-1
DNA: TGTGCCAGCAGCCAAGTTGTGACTAGCGGGCTCTACAATGAGCAGTTCTTC
CDR3: CASSQVVTSGLYNEQFF

V: TRBV5-1
size: NA
D: TRBD2
J: TRBJ2-1
DNA: TGCGCCAGCAGCTCCGCGGGAGACACTATCGGTGAGCAGTTCTTC
CDR3: CASSSAGDTIGEQFF

V: TRBV14
size: NA
D: NA
J: TRBJ1-6
DNA: TGTGCCAGCAGCCACACGAAAACGTTGTTTGATTCACCCCTCCACTTT
CDR3: CASSHTKTLFDSPLHF

V: TRBV6-5
size: NA
D: TRBD1
J: TRBJ2-1
DNA: TGTGCCAGCAGTCCCGACAGGGGGCACTACAATGAGCAGTTCTTC
CDR3: CASSPDRGHYNEQFF

V: TRBV7-2
size: NA
D: TRBD2
J: TRBJ2-1
DNA: TGTGCCAGCAGCCCCCGACAGACTAGCGGTCCCTACAATGAGCAGTTCTTC
CDR3: CASSPRQTSGPYNEQFF

V: TRBV20-1
size: once
D: NA
J: TRBJ2-5
DNA: TGCAGTGCTAGTCCGACGACCCAGTACTTC
CDR3: CSASPTTQYF

V: TRBV11-3
size: NA
D: TRBD2
J: TRBJ2-5
DNA: TGTGCCAGCAGCAAAGGGATAGGGCTAGCGGAGTACCAAGAGACCCAGTACTTC
CDR3: CASSKGIGLAEYQETQYF

V: TRBV6-5
size: once
D: NA
J: TRBJ2-1
DNA: TGTGCCAGCAGTTACTCGGACTACCTCAATGAGCAGTTCTTC
CDR3: CASSYSDYLNEQFF

V: TRBV27
size: NA
D: TRBD2
J: TRBJ2-1
DNA: TGTGCCAGCAGTTCTAGCGGGAGAGGTACGTGGAATGAGCAGTTCTTC
CDR3: CASSSSGRGTWNEQFF

V: TRBV7-2
size: NA
D: NA
J: TRBJ2-1
DNA: TGTGCCAGCAGCAGGGACGCGTCCCGCAATGAGCAGTTCTTC
CDR3: CASSRDASRNEQFF

V: TRBV9
size: NA
D: NA
J: TRBJ1-2
DNA: TGTGCCAGCAGCGTGTCCAAAGACACGGGCTACACCTTC
CDR3: CASSVSKDTGYTF

V: TRBV10-3
size: NA
D: TRBD2
J: TRBJ2-5
DNA: TGTGCCATCGCCGCCCGGGGACTAGCGGTCCAAGAGACCCAGTACTTC
CDR3: CAIAARGLAVQETQYF

V: TRBV27
size: NA
D: NA
J: TRBJ1-4
DNA: TGTGCCAGCAGTTTATTCGGCGGGGGGGTCGGTTCGATTGGTGAAAAACTGTTTTTT
CDR3: CASSLFGGGVGSIGEKLFF

V: TRBV12-5
size: NA
D: NA
J: TRBJ1-4
DNA: TGTGCTAGTGGTTCTCTGGGTACTAATGAAAAACTGTTTTTT
CDR3: CASGSLGTNEKLFF